Presented here are 32 T cell receptor beta chains from one specimen sequenced in a study of post-analysis software for immune sequencing data. Study-wide results and caveats: TRBV segments more frequent in patients than in controls numbered roughly five and included TRBV5-6, TRBV5-1 and TRBV20-1.

Antigen specificity for these receptors is unknown. Carried by the TCR beta cDNA libraries were unique molecular identifiers. One entry per CDR3 protein, called by TCRdb with MiXCR from the PCR reads. The sample consists of about 540,000 distinct CDR3 sequences, less than 40% of them appearing once. What was sequenced was blood. The source of these receptors is a girl aged 2 to 17 with multiple sclerosis.

This chain links TRBV29-1 with TRBJ2-3; 7 bases are a match to TRBD2. V trimming: 2 bases; J trimming: 4 bases; junction bases outside the gene matches: 9. The V gene's germline CDR1 is SQVTM and CDR2 ANQGSEA. The CDR3 extends over 15 amino acids. This CDR3 reads CSVEYLGRGADTQYF. The DNA of the CDR3 is TGCAGCGTTGAATATTTGGGACGGGGGGCAGATACGCAGTATTTT.

This clonotype was observed a handful of times. J is TRBJ2-4 and V is TRBV4-1; no firm D call. The CDR3 spans 18 residues. Between the trimmed V and J ends, which lost 2 bases and 0 bases, there was a span of 17 bases. From germline, CDR1 is MGHRA and CDR2 YSYEKL. CDR3 in DNA: TGCGCCAGCAGCCAACTAGGAACAGCTCCACTAGCCAAAAACATTCAGTACTTC. Translated, it gives CASSQLGTAPLAKNIQYF.

This clonotype turned up a few times. The V gene is TRBV25-1, the J gene TRBJ2-7; 10 nucleotides line up with TRBD1. The CDR3 has 15 residues. Germline trimming cut 1 base from V and 5 bases from J; bases unmatched to any gene: 5. Germline values: CDR1 MGHDK, CDR2 SYGVNS. The CDR3: CASSEWDRGGDEQYF. The DNA for the CDR3 is TGTGCCAGCAGTGAATGGGACAGGGGAGGTGACGAGCAGTACTTC.

The rearrangement uses TRBV11-3 and TRBJ2-3; D call uncertain. The CDR3 contains 13 residues. Germline loops: CDR1 SGHNT, CDR2 YENEEA. V was clipped by 4 bases and J by 2 bases, with 7 bases between them. In nucleotides, the CDR3 is TGTGCCAGCAGCTCCGACCTCACAGATACGCAGTATTTT. It encodes CASSSDLTDTQYF.

The genes are TRBV28 and TRBJ1-5; the D gene is possibly TRBD1 (5 bases). The CDR3 consists of 15 residues. Per germline, CDR1 MDHEN and CDR2 SYDVKM. The V end lost 1 base, the J end lost 2 bases, and 9 bases lay between the germline ends. Written as DNA, the CDR3 is TGTGCCAGCAGTTTATTGGGGGGTGGCAATCAGCCCCAGCATTTT. Protein sequence: CASSLLGGGNQPQHF.

The V gene is TRBV10-3, the J gene TRBJ2-3; TRBD1 might be the D (5 bases). Germline CDR1 ENHRY, CDR2 SYGVKD. V lost 5 bases and J 5 bases, leaving 14 bases between the germline ends. The CDR3 spans 14 residues. DNA of the CDR3: TGTGCCATCAGTCAGAGCAGGGTGGGAGATACGCAGTATTTT. Amino acids: CAISQSRVGDTQYF.

This clonotype was picked up a small number of times. The CDR3 DNA reads TGTGCCAGCAGCGTAGGGCCCGGGAGCTACGAGCAGTACTTC. This translates into CASSVGPGSYEQYF. J is TRBJ2-7 and V is TRBV9; the D gene is possibly TRBD2 (6 bases). The germline V gene encodes CDR1 SGDLS and CDR2 YYNGEE. V lost 0 bases, J lost 3 bases, and 10 bases lay in between. The length of the CDR3 is 14 residues.

This clonotype was observed a few times. The chain has TRBV6-5 and TRBJ2-6; D unresolved. Germline CDR1 is MNHEY and CDR2 is SVGAGI. The V end was cut by 8 bases, the J end by 3 bases, with 5 bases between. The CDR3 runs 12 residues. CDR3 sequence: CASGVGANVLTF. The CDR3 DNA sequence: TGTGCCAGCGGGGTTGGGGCCAACGTCCTGACTTTC.

This chain joins TRBV10-3 and TRBJ2-7, with 12 bases lining up with TRBD2. The last part of the DNA fits TRBJ2-5 better; the J call may be wrong. CDR1 is ENHRY, CDR2 SYGVKD, per germline. CDR3 size: 15 residues. CDR3 DNA sequence: TGTGCCATCAGTGAGTCGACTAGCGGGGGTGAGACCCAGTACTTC. Protein sequence: CAISESTSGGETQYF.

The rearrangement uses TRBV4-2 and TRBJ2-5; D possibly corresponds to TRBD1 (6 bases). The CDR3 consists of 18 residues. The germline V gene has CDR1 LGHNA and CDR2 YNFKEQ. V dropped 4 bases and J dropped 1 base, with 22 bases sitting between them. CDR3 nucleotide sequence: TGTGCCAGCAGCCCAGACAGGCCGCTCCCCCCACTCCAAGAGACCCAGTACTTC. Protein product: CASSPDRPLPPLQETQYF.

This clonotype occurred a few times. The rearrangement joins TRBV6-5 to TRBJ1-2; 11 bases align to TRBD1. The V segment lost 5 bases and the J segment 8 bases; nucleotides outside the gene matches: 10. The germline CDR1 and CDR2 sequences are MNHEY and SVGAGI. This CDR3 is built from 15 residues. The CDR3: CASSPTQGQGEGYTF. In DNA, the CDR3 is TGTGCCAGCAGTCCCACCCAGGGACAGGGGGAAGGCTACACCTTC.

The chain employs TRBV10-3 and TRBJ1-5; D not certain. The CDR3 is 17 residues long. V was shortened by 3 bases and J by 2 bases, with 17 bases between the two germline ends. Germline CDR1 and CDR2: ENHRY and SYGVKD. The CDR3 DNA reads TGTGCCATCAGTGATGAGAAGGAGTGGCAGGGCAATCAGCCCCAGCATTTT. It translates to CAISDEKEWQGNQPQHF.

A word on this clonotype: Its ends do not fully match the called genes, so a read error is possible. The chain recombines TRBV7-3 with TRBJ2-5, with TRBD2 as a possible D gene (5 bases). Germline loops: CDR1 SGHTA, CDR2 FQGTGA. The CDR3 covers 15 residues. CDR3 in amino acids: CACRPSGTIEETQYF. DNA for the CDR3: TGTGCCTGCAGGCCCAGCGGTACCATCGAAGAGACCCAGTACTTC.

This chain joins TRBV20-1 and TRBJ2-5; D remains unclear. Looked up from germline, CDR1 is DFQATT and CDR2 is SNEGSKA (reference sequence). This CDR3 has 15 residues. The germline V and J ends were trimmed by 0 bases and 5 bases, with 16 bases remaining between them. In DNA form, the CDR3 reads TGCAGTGCTAGAGATGATTCGACCGGGTTTGAGACCCAGTACTTC. This encodes CSARDDSTGFETQYF.

This chain links TRBV24-1 with TRBJ2-1; 7 bases fit TRBD1. Germline V gives CDR1 KGHDR, CDR2 SFDVKD. This CDR3 region has 13 residues. Germline trimming cut 8 bases from V and 10 bases from J; bases unmatched to any gene: 10. The chain's CDR3 is CATTGTEQSEQFF. CDR3 nucleotide sequence: TGTGCCACCACCGGGACAGAACAATCGGAGCAGTTCTTC.

The rearrangement joins TRBV29-1 to TRBJ2-7; D is ambiguous. The CDR3 length is 12 residues. Between the trimmed V and J ends, which lost 4 bases and 0 bases, there was a span of 7 bases. Germline V gene lookup returns CDR1 SQVTM and CDR2 ANQGSEA. The CDR3 nucleotides are TGCAGCGTTGGACTGAGCTCCTACGAGCAGTACTTC. The encoded protein is CSVGLSSYEQYF.

The genes are TRBV29-1 and TRBJ2-4; D perhaps matches TRBD1 (5 bases). The J call may be faulty, since TRBJ2-7 better matches the DNA end. Germline assignment: CDR1 SQVTM and CDR2 ANQGSEA. This CDR3 spans 12 amino acids. CDR3 coding DNA: TGCAGCGTTGTTGTCAGGGACTACGAGCAGTACTTC. Translating gives CSVVVRDYEQYF.

This rearrangement joins TRBV7-6 to TRBJ1-1, with 7 nucleotides matching TRBD1. The trim removed 6 bases at V and 0 bases at J, leaving 16 bases unmatched. The CDR3 sequence is 18 residues long. Germline V CDR1 and CDR2: SGHVS, FNYEAQ. The CDR3 nucleotides read TGTGCCAGCAGTTCGATAAGACCGGGACAGATATTGAACACTGAAGCTTTCTTT. Protein: CASSSIRPGQILNTEAFF.

This clonotype appeared a single time. This chain links TRBV20-1 with TRBJ2-1; D perhaps matches TRBD2 (5 bases). The V gene's germline CDR1 is DFQATT and CDR2 SNEGSKA (reference sequence). The CDR3 consists of 15 residues. The V gene lost 0 bases and the J gene lost 0 bases, with 9 bases spanning the gap. The CDR3 is CSARELDGSYNEQFF. CDR3 nucleotide sequence: TGCAGTGCTAGAGAACTAGACGGCTCCTACAATGAGCAGTTCTTC.

V and J are TRBV5-6 and TRBJ1-2, with TRBD1 as a possible D gene (5 bases). The V gene's germline CDR1 is SGHDT and CDR2 YYEEEE. Trimming pared 2 bases from V and 6 bases from J, leaving 11 bases between. The CDR3 totals 13 residues. The chain's CDR3 is CASSFTGRDGYTF. The CDR3 coding sequence is TGTGCCAGCAGCTTTACAGGTCGTGATGGCTACACCTTC.

This clonotype was found many times. The genes are TRBV10-3 and TRBJ2-7; no clear D gene. Trimming stripped 3 bases from V and 8 bases from J, with 14 bases between. The CDR3 is 13 amino acids. In germline, CDR1 is ENHRY, CDR2 SYGVKD. DNA of the CDR3: TGTGCCATCAGTGAACTCCGGGCCTCCCAGCAGTACTTC. It codes for CAISELRASQQYF.

Remarks on this clonotype: One junction end disagrees with the germline gene, perhaps due to a read error. This chain connects TRBV29-1 to TRBJ1-1, with D hard to call. The CDR3 is 13 residues long. Germline lookup yields CDR1 SQVTM and CDR2 ANQGSEA. CDR3 amino acids: CSVSLTGNAEAFF. The CDR3 DNA sequence: TGCAGCGTGAGTCTTACGGGGAACGCTGAAGCTTTCTTT.

The chain joins TRBV15 to TRBJ2-5; unclear D gene. This CDR3 spans 15 amino acids. Trimming removed 0 bases at V and 0 bases at J, with 8 bases between. Germline-derived CDR1 and CDR2 are LNHNV and YYDKDF (reference sequence). In nucleotides, the CDR3 is TGTGCCACCAGCAGAGAGTCTGATTACCAAGAGACCCAGTACTTC. Its translation is CATSRESDYQETQYF.

Written as DNA, the CDR3 is TGTGCCATCAGTGATCGGCGGGGGGGCACAGATACGCAGTATTTT. Residues: CAISDRRGGTDTQYF. This sequence joins TRBV10-3 and TRBJ2-3, with 8 bases that match TRBD2. Germline lookup yields CDR1 ENHRY and CDR2 SYGVKD. The J segment lost 1 base and the V segment lost 3 bases, leaving 3 bases of the junction unmatched. This CDR3 region has 15 residues.

The chain carries TRBV5-1 and TRBJ2-1; 10 bases match TRBD2. Per germline, CDR1 SGHRS and CDR2 YFSETQ. The junction had 14 bases not matched to a gene; V was cut back by 1 base and J by 10 bases. The CDR3 is 17 residues long. The CDR3 nucleotides read TGCGCCAGCAGCTTGACCGTAGCGGGGGGTTCCGTAGGAGAGCAGTTCTTC. This translates into CASSLTVAGGSVGEQFF.

This rearrangement joins TRBV4-1 to TRBJ2-5, with D possibly TRBD2 on 6 matching bases. The better agreement between TRBJ2-7 and the DNA end casts doubt on the J call. The germline gives CDR1 MGHRA, CDR2 YSYEKL. The CDR3 spans 15 residues. Written as DNA, the CDR3 is TGCGCCAGCAGCCAAGGGAGGGGCAGAGTTTACGAGCAGTACTTC. Translation gives CASSQGRGRVYEQYF.

The V call is TRBV29-1, the J call TRBJ2-3; D is uncertain. This CDR3 has 16 residues. Trimming cost V 0 bases and J 1 base, with 14 bases left between them. The germline V gene has CDR1 SQVTM and CDR2 ANQGSEA. The CDR3 region is CSVEDQVLGGTDTQYF. CDR3 DNA: TGCAGCGTTGAAGATCAGGTTCTCGGCGGCACAGATACGCAGTATTTT.

This chain uses TRBV20-1 with TRBJ2-5; D remains ambiguous. The CDR3 extends over 14 amino acids. Trimming took off 0 bases at V and 2 bases at J, with 10 bases between the two ends. Per germline, CDR1 DFQATT and CDR2 SNEGSKA (reference sequence). DNA of the CDR3: TGCAGTGCTAGAGATGGAAAGTATCAAGAGACCCAGTACTTC. Protein product: CSARDGKYQETQYF.

This clonotype was observed at least ten times. The rearrangement links TRBV6-5 to TRBJ1-1, with D unresolved. In germline, CDR1 is MNHEY, CDR2 SVGAGI. The CDR3 covers 15 residues. Between the trimmed V and J ends, which lost 1 base and 0 bases, there was a span of 9 bases. CDR3 region: CASSYLMNVNTEAFF. The DNA for the CDR3 is TGTGCCAGCAGTTACTTGATGAATGTGAACACTGAAGCTTTCTTT.

This clonotype was seen a few times. The chain uses TRBV20-1 and TRBJ2-1; D gene unclear. The V end was cut by 5 bases, the J end by 2 bases, with 13 bases between. Germline V gene sequence: CDR1 DFQATT, CDR2 SNEGSKA (reference sequence). This CDR3 has 14 amino acids. The CDR3 loop is CSAPVSDTYNEQFF. The CDR3 nucleotides read TGCAGTGCTCCCGTGAGCGACACCTACAATGAGCAGTTCTTC.

The chain links TRBV6-2 or TRBV6-3 to TRBJ1-4, with 8 nucleotides matching TRBD1. Germline values: CDR1 MNHEY, CDR2 SVGEGT. This CDR3 has 16 amino acids. The V segment lost 2 bases and the J segment 6 bases; nucleotides outside the gene matches: 8. The CDR3 reads CASSYGSAGGYEKLFF. The CDR3 coding sequence is TGTGCCAGCAGTTACGGGTCGGCAGGGGGCTATGAAAAACTGTTTTTT.

In its sample, this clonotype was seen a few times. This chain joins TRBV5-1 and TRBJ2-3; D might be TRBD1 (7 bases). Germline assignment: CDR1 SGHRS and CDR2 YFSETQ. Trimming left V 0 bases short and J 10 bases short, with 30 bases between. This CDR3 is 19 amino acids long. CDR3 sequence: CASSLAGGHRGLSQSAQYF. The CDR3 nucleotides are TGCGCCAGCAGCTTGGCCGGGGGCCACAGGGGTCTTTCACAGTCGGCGCAGTATTTT.